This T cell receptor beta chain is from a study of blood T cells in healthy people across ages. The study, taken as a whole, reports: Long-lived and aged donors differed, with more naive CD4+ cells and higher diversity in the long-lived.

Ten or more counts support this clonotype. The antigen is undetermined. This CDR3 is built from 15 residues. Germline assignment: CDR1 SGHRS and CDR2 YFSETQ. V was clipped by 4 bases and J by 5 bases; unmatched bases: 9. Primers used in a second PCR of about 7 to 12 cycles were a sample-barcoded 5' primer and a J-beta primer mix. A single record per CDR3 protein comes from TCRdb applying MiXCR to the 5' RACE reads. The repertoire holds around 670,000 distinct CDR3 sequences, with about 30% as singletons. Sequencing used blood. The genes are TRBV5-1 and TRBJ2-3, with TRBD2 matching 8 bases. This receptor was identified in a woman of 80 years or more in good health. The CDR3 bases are TGCGCCAGCAGCGCCGGGACTAGAAATGTAGATACGCAGTATTTT. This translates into CASSAGTRNVDTQYF.